This T cell receptor beta chain was found in a study of blood T cell repertoires in COVID-19. Study context: COVID-19 samples from acute and convalescent phases originated in the United States, Italy and Spain.

V dropped 5 bases and J dropped 8; count of bases not matched to a gene: 14. The germline V gene encodes CDR1 SEHNR and CDR2 FQNEAQ (reference sequence). The CDR3 extends over 15 amino acids. Source study methods: Amplification with reference gene primers provided the estimates of nucleated cell counts. The assay was immunoSEQ multiplex PCR, and TCRdb's table has in-frame clones only and misses some. V, J and clone size are taken as reported in that table, and D and trimming were inferred from the DNA itself. The sample comprises a few hundred thousand clones, 84% of which are singletons, and just under 20% rests with the top ten. This clone has only one observation.

The sequence came from a man aged 30 to 45 with active or convalescent COVID-19. The chain employs TRBV7-9 and TRBJ1-1; 7 bases fit TRBD1. The specimen sequenced was peripheral blood. CDR3 DNA sequence: TGTGCCAGCAGCGAGGCGGGACAGCTCCAGGGGGAAGCTTTCTTT. It specifies CASSEAGQLQGEAFF.